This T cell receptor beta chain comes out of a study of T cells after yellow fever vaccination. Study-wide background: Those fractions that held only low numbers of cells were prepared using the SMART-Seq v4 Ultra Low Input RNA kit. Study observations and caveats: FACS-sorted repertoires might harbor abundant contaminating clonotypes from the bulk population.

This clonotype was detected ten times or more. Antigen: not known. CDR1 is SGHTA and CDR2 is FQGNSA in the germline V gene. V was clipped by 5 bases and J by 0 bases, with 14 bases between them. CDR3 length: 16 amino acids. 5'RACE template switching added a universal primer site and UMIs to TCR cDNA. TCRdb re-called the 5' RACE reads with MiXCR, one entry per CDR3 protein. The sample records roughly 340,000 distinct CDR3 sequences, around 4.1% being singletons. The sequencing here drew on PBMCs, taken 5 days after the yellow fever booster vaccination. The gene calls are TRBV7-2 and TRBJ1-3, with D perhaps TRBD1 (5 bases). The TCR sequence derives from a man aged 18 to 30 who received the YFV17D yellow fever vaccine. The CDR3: CASSPGTAISGNTIYF. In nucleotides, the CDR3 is TGTGCCAGCAGCCCTGGGACGGCGATCTCTGGAAACACCATATATTTT.